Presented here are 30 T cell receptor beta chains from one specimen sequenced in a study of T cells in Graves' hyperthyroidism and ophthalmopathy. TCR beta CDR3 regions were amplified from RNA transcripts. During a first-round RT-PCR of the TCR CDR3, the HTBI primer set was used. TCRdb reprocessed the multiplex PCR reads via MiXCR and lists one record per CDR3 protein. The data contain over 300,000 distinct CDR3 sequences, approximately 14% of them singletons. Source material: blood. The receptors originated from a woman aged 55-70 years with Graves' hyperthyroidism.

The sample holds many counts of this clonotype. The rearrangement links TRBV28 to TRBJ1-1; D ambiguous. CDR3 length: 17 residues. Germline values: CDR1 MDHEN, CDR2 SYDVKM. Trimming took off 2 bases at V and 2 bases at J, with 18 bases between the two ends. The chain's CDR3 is CASSLTLGSGANTEAFF. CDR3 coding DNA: TGTGCCAGCAGTTTAACGCTTGGCTCGGGCGCAAACACTGAAGCTTTCTTT.

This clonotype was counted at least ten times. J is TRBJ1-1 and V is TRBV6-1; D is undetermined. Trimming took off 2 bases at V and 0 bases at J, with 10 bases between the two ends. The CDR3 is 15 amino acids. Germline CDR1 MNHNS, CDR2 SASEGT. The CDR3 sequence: CASSEFAALNTEAFF. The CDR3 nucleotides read TGTGCCAGCAGTGAATTCGCAGCCTTGAACACTGAAGCTTTCTTT.

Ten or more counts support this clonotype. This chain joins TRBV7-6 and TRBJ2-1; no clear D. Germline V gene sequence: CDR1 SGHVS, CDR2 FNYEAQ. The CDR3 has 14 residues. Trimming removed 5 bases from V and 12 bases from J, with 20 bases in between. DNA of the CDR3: TGTGCCAGCAGCCTCTCCGATCGCGGCTCGGGGCAGTTCTTC. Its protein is CASSLSDRGSGQFF.

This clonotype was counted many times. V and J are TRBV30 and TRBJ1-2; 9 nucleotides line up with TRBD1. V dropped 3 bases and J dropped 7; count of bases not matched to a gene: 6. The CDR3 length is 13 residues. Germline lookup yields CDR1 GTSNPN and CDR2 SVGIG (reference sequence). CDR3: CAWSRTGVSGYTF. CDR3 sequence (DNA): TGTGCCTGGAGCAGGACAGGGGTTTCTGGCTACACCTTC.

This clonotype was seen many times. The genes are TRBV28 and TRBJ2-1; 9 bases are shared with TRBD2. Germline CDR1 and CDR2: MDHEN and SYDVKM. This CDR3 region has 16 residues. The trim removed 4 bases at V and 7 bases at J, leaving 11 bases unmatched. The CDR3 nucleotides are TGTGCCAGCAGTTACCCTCGGGGGCGGGGGGGAAATGAGCAGTTCTTC. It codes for CASSYPRGRGGNEQFF.

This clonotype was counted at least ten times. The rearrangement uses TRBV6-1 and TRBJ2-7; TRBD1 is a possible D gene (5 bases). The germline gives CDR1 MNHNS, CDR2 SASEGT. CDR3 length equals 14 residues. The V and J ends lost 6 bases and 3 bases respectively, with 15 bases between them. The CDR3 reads CASSREYYGYEQYF. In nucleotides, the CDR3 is TGTGCCAGCAGCAGGGAATACTACGGCTACGAGCAGTACTTC.

As DNA, the CDR3 is TGCGCCAGCAGCTTGGGGGAGGAGAGTGGCTACACCTTC. It specifies CASSLGEESGYTF. The V call is TRBV5-1, the J call TRBJ1-2; D is unresolved. Trimming removed 0 bases at V and 7 bases at J, with 10 bases between. Germline V CDR1 and CDR2: SGHRS, YFSETQ. This CDR3 is 13 amino acids long.

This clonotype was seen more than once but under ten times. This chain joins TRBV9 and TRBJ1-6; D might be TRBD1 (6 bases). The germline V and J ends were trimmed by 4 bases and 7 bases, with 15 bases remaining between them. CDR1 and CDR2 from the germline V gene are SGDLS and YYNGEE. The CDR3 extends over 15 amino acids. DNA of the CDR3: TGTGCCAGCAGCCCACAGGGACATCTAAATTCACCCCTCCACTTT. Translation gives CASSPQGHLNSPLHF.

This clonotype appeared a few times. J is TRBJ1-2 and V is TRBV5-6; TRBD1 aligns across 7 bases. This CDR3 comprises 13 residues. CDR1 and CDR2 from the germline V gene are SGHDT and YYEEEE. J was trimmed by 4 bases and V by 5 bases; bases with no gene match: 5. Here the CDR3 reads CASRTRDSYGYTF. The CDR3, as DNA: TGTGCCAGCAGGACCCGGGACAGCTATGGCTACACCTTC.

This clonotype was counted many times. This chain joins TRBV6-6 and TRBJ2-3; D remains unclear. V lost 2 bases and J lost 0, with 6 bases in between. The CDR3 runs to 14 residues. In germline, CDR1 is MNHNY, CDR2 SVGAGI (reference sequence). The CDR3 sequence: CASSYRPSTDTQYF. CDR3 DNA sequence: TGTGCCAGCAGTTACAGACCTAGCACAGATACGCAGTATTTT.

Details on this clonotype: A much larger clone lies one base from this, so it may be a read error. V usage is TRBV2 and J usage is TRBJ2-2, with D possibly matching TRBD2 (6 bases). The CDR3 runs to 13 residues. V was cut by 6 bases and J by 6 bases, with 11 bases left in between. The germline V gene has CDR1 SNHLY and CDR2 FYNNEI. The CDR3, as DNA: TGTGCCAGCAGGAGGTCGGGGGCCGGGGAGCTGTTTTTT. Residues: CASRRSGAGELFF.

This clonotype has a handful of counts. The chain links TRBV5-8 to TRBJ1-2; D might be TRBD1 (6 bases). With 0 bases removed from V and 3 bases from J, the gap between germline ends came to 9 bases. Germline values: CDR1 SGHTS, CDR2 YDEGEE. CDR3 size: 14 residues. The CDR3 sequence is CASSLGQDYYGYTF. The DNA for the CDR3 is TGTGCCAGCAGCTTGGGACAGGACTACTATGGCTACACCTTC.

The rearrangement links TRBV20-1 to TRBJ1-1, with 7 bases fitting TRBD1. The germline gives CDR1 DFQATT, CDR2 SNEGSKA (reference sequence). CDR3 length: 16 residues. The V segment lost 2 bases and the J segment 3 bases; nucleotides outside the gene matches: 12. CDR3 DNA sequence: TGCAGTGCTAGACGTCCGATTTCAACAGGGGACACTGAAGCTTTCTTT. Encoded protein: CSARRPISTGDTEAFF.

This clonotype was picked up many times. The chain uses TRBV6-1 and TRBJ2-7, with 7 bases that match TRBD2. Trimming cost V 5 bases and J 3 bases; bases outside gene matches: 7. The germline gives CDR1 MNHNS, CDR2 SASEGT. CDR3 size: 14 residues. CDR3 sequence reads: CASSPWASGYEQYF. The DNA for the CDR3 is TGTGCCAGCAGTCCCTGGGCTAGCGGCTACGAGCAGTACTTC.

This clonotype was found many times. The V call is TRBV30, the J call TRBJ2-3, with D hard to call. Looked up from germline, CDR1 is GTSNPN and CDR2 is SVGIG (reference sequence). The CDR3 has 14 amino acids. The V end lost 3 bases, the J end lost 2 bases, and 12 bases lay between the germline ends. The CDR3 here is CAWSSGLSTDTQYF. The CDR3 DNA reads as TGTGCCTGGAGCTCGGGCCTTTCCACAGATACGCAGTATTTT.

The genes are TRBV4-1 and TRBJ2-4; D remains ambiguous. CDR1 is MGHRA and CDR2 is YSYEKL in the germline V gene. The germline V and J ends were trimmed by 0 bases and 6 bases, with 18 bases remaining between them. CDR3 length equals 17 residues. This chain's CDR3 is CASSQEAFAAEGNIQYF. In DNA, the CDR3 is TGCGCCAGCAGCCAAGAAGCCTTCGCTGCGGAAGGAAACATTCAGTACTTC.

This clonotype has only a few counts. As DNA, the CDR3 is TGTGCCAGCAGAAGTTTCACCGGGGAGCTGTTTTTT. This encodes CASRSFTGELFF. This chain links TRBV6-1 with TRBJ2-2; D remains unclear. The CDR3 is 12 residues long. V shed 6 bases and J shed 4 bases, with 6 bases lying between them. Germline V CDR1 and CDR2: MNHNS, SASEGT.

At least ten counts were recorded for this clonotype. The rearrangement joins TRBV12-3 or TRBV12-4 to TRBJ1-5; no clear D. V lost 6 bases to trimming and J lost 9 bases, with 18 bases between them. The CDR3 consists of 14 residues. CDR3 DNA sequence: TGTGCCAGCAGCCCCCCGGGCCCCGGTCGGCCCCAGCATTTT. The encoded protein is CASSPPGPGRPQHF.

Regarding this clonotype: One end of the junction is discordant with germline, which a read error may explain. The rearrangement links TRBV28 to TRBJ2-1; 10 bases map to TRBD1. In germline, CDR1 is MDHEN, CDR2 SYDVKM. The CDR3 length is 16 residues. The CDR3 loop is CASSTNKLGQGRVVVF. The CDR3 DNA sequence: TGTGCCAGCAGTACAAACAAACTGGGACAGGGGCGTGTGGTTGTCTTC.

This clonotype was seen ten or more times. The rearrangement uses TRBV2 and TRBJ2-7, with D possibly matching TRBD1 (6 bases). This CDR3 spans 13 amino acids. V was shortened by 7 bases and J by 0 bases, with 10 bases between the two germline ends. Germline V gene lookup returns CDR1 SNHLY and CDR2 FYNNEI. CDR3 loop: CASKVDSSYEQYF. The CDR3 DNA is TGTGCCAGCAAAGTGGACAGCTCCTACGAGCAGTACTTC.

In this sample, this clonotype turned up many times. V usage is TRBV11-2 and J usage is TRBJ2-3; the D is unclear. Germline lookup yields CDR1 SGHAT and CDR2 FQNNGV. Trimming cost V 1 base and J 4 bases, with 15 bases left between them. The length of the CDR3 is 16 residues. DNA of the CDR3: TGTGCCAGCAGCTTAGGGGCCACTACGCGCGCAGATACGCAGTATTTT. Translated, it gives CASSLGATTRADTQYF.

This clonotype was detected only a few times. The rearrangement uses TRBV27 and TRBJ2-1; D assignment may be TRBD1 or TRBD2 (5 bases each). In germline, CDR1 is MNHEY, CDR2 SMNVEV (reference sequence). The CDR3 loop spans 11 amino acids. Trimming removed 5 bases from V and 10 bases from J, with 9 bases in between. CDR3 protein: CASSDRDEQFF. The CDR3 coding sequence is TGTGCCAGCAGTGACCGGGACGAGCAGTTCTTC.

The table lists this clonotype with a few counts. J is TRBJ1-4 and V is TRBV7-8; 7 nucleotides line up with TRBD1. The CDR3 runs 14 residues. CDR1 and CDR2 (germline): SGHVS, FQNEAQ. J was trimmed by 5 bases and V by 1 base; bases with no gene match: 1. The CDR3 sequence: CASSLGDSNEKLFF. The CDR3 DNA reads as TGTGCCAGCAGCTTAGGGGACAGCAATGAAAAACTGTTTTTT.

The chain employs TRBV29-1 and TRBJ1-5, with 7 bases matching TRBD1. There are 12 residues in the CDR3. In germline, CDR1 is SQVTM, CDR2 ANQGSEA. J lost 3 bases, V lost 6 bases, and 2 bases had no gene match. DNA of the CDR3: TGCAGCGTGGGGACAGACAATCAGCCCCAGCATTTT. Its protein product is CSVGTDNQPQHF.

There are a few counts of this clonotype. The CDR3 is CSARDRQAGSHEQYF. The CDR3 DNA reads as TGCAGTGCTAGAGATCGTCAAGCGGGAAGCCACGAGCAGTACTTC. The V call is TRBV20-1, the J call TRBJ2-7, with 7 bases fitting TRBD2. CDR3 length: 15 amino acids. The junction had 10 bases not matched to a gene; V was cut back by 0 bases and J by 5 bases. Germline V gene lookup returns CDR1 DFQATT and CDR2 SNEGSKA (reference sequence).

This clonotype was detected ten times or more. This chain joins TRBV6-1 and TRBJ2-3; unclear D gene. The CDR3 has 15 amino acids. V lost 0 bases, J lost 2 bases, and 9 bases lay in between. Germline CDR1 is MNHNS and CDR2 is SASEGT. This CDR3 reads CASSEAMQVTDTQYF. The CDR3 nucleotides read TGTGCCAGCAGTGAAGCCATGCAGGTCACAGATACGCAGTATTTT.

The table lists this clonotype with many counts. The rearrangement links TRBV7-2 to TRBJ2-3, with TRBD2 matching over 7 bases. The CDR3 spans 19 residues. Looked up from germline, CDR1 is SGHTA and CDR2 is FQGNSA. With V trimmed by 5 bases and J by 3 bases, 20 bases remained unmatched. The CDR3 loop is CASSPVPGLAGVVTDTQYF. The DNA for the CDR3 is TGTGCCAGCAGCCCGGTACCGGGACTTGCGGGAGTTGTAACAGATACGCAGTATTTT.

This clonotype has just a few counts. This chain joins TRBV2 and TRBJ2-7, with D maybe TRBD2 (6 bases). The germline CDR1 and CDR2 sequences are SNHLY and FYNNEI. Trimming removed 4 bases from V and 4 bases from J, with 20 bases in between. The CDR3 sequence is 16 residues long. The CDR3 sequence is CASSGSKLALGYEQYF. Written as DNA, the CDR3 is TGTGCCAGCAGTGGCTCCAAGCTAGCGCTTGGGTACGAGCAGTACTTC.

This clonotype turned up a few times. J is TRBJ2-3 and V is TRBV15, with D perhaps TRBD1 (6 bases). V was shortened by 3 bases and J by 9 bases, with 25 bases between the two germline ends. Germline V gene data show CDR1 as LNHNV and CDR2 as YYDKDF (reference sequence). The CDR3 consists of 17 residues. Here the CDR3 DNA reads TGTGCCACCAGCAGGGAAAATCCAGGGGCCCTTACTTTGACGCAGTATTTT. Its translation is CATSRENPGALTLTQYF.

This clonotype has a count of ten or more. CDR3: CSAESLLSYNEQFF. The CDR3 DNA reads as TGCAGTGCAGAGAGTCTACTTTCCTACAATGAGCAGTTCTTC. The chain combines TRBV20-1 with TRBJ2-1, with no clear D. The V and J ends lost 6 bases and 1 base respectively, with 13 bases between them. This CDR3 comprises 14 residues. Germline V lookup: CDR1 DFQATT, CDR2 SNEGSKA (reference sequence).